A single TCR beta chain is shown here with its context. This sample stems from a study of CD8 T cells in Susac syndrome. Germline lookup yields CDR1 LNHNV and CDR2 YYDKDF (reference sequence). The CDR3 sequence is 14 residues long. The V gene lost 0 bases and the J gene lost 4 bases, with 10 bases spanning the gap. Sequencing targeted TCR beta in T cells from blood (CD8+ and CD4+). The multiple sclerosis controls were treatment-naive patients affected by stable or active relapsing-remitting disease. Negative isolation was applied to CD8+ and CD4+ T cells, and FACS enrichment was applied to TEMRA cells. cDNA came from approximately 0.5 to 1 ug RNA primed by random hexamers. Amplification of TCR beta CDR3 spanned 54 Vbeta and 13 Jbeta via immunoSEQ multiplex PCR. Each CDR3 protein gets one entry after TCRdb re-called the immunoSEQ multiplex PCR reads with MiXCR. The data contain roughly 150,000 distinct CDR3 sequences, approximately 94% of them seen just once; the ten biggest clones take up about 0.09%.

This TCR was recovered from a human donor with multiple sclerosis. Material: CD4+ T cells from PBMCs. The chain links TRBV15 to TRBJ2-7, with D possibly matching TRBD2 (7 bases). The CDR3 region is CATSRDGGPYEQYF. The CDR3 DNA reads TGTGCCACCAGCAGAGACGGGGGGCCGTACGAGCAGTACTTC.